These T cell receptor beta chains were read from a single sample in a study of human T cells and chemical hapten exposure. Via MiXCR, TCRdb re-called the RACE reads, giving one row per CDR3 protein. The table records about 340,000 distinct CDR3 sequences, under 9% of them present only once. The sequenced sample was whole blood, obtained in connection with sensitization to the hapten diphenylcyclopropenone (DPC). Every receptor here comes from a young woman with alopecia areata. Some clones in this sample may be carry-over from other donors' samples. Both conserved end residues are part of each CDR3. The D gene is left open where the match is weak. A clone size is listed for some rows: how often the clone was seen (once, few, many), or a class if it is expanded.

few	TRBV12-3/TRBV12-4	-	TRBJ1-1	TGTGCCAGCAGTCCAATTGTTAGGAACACTGAAGCTTTCTTT	CASSPIVRNTEAFF
many	TRBV5-5	-	TRBJ1-1	TGTGCCAGCAGCTGGGGGACACCCACTGAAGCTTTCTTT	CASSWGTPTEAFF
many	TRBV20-1	TRBD2	TRBJ2-5	TGCAGTGCTAGAGATCCCCTCGGGGGGGAAGAGACCCAGTACTTC	CSARDPLGGEETQYF
few	TRBV28	TRBD1	TRBJ1-6	TGTGCCAGCAGCGGACAGGAAAAAAGCTCCTATAATTCACCCCTCCACTTT	CASSGQEKSSYNSPLHF
-	TRBV4-1	-	TRBJ1-5	TGCGCCAGCAGCCAAGCGGATGGGAGGGACGGTAATCAGCCCCAGCATTTT	CASSQADGRDGNQPQHF
-	TRBV27	-	TRBJ1-5	TGTGCCAGCAGTTCCTACAGGGAGATGGATCAGCCCCAGCATTTT	CASSSYREMDQPQHF
many	TRBV6-5	-	TRBJ1-1	TGTGCCAGCAGTCAAAAATTAAGGAACACTGAAGCTTTCTTT	CASSQKLRNTEAFF
few	TRBV12-3/TRBV12-4	-	TRBJ2-7	TGTGCCAGCAGTTTAGGACCCTCTTTCTCGAAGGAGCAGTACTTC	CASSLGPSFSKEQYF
many	TRBV20-1	TRBD2	TRBJ2-6	TGCAGTGCTAGCCGGACTAGCGGGGCCAACGTCCTGACTTTC	CSASRTSGANVLTF
many	TRBV28	-	TRBJ2-5	TGTGCCAGCAGGTCCGGGACCCTAATACTAGAGACCCAGTACTTC	CASRSGTLILETQYF
many	TRBV28	TRBD1	TRBJ2-7	TGTGCCAGCACCCGACCCGGGACAGGGGGCTTCTACGAGCAGTACTTC	CASTRPGTGGFYEQYF
many	TRBV6-6	-	TRBJ1-4	TGTGCCAGCAGTTACATAAACGGGGGCGCGGGGGAAAAACTGTTTTTT	CASSYINGGAGEKLFF
few	TRBV6-5	-	TRBJ2-7	TGTGCCAGCAGTTACTCGAACACGGAGGCCTACGAGCAGTACTTC	CASSYSNTEAYEQYF
many	TRBV4-3	-	TRBJ1-5	TGCGCCAGCAGCCCGACTTACCACCAGCCCCAGCATTTT	CASSPTYHQPQHF
-	TRBV7-8	-	TRBJ2-3	TGTGCCAGCAGCTACACTCAGGCCCCAGGAACAGATACGCAGTATTTT	CASSYTQAPGTDTQYF
many	TRBV28	-	TRBJ2-1	TGTGCCAGCAGTCCCGGGACCAGGGATGAGCAGTTCTTC	CASSPGTRDEQFF
-	TRBV6-2/TRBV6-3	-	TRBJ2-7	TGTGCCAGCAGTTACTCCGGACTGGTTTACGAGCAGTACTTC	CASSYSGLVYEQYF
-	TRBV5-6	TRBD2	TRBJ2-1	TGTGCCAGCACCATGCGGAGCGGGGGTTCACACAATGAGCAGTTCTTC	CASTMRSGGSHNEQFF
-	TRBV6-5	TRBD1	TRBJ1-3	TGTGCCAGCAGTACGACAGGGGCGGGAAACACCATATATTTT	CASSTTGAGNTIYF
-	TRBV5-6	-	TRBJ1-1	TGTGCCAGCAGCTTGGCCCTAAGGGAGGGAATGAACACTGAAGCTTTCTTT	CASSLALREGMNTEAFF
many	TRBV4-1	-	TRBJ2-7	TGCGCCAGCAGCCAAGATATCCAGGGGAGTGGCGAGCAGTACTTC	CASSQDIQGSGEQYF